One and the same sample provided the 14 T cell receptor beta chains below, sequenced in a study of blood T cell repertoires in COVID-19. The protocol was immunoSEQ multiplex PCR, while the TCRdb copy is restricted to in-frame clones and leaves out a portion. This sample has 290,000 or so clones, with more than 85% found just once. Sequencing was performed on peripheral blood. The origin of the receptors is a woman aged 25 to 39 with COVID-19, enrolled during active disease.

The chain is built from TRBV6-5 and TRBJ2-7, with TRBD1 matching over 8 bases. V gave up 4 bases and J gave up 2 bases; unmatched junction bases: 7. The CDR3 length is 15 residues. Germline loops: CDR1 MNHEY, CDR2 SVGAGI. CDR3 sequence: CASSSFGQGTYEQYF. CDR3 coding DNA: TGTGCCAGCAGTTCTTTTGGACAGGGTACCTACGAGCAGTACTTC.

This chain joins TRBV5-8 and TRBJ2-1; 8 bases map to TRBD1. Germline V lookup: CDR1 SGHTS, CDR2 YDEGEE. V gave up 5 bases and J gave up 3 bases; unmatched junction bases: 10. The CDR3 is made up of 16 amino acids. The CDR3 reads CASSGLDRGLYNEQFF. CDR3 nucleotide sequence: TGTGCCAGCAGTGGCTTAGACAGGGGTCTCTACAATGAGCAGTTCTTC.

This chain joins TRBV2 and TRBJ2-2; 7 bases map to TRBD1. J was trimmed by 4 bases and V by 5 bases; bases with no gene match: 13. Germline CDR1 reads SNHLY; CDR2 reads FYNNEI. CDR3 length equals 17 residues. The CDR3, as DNA: TGTGCCAGCAGTTCCTCCGTCGAGACAGGGATCACCGGGGAGCTGTTTTTT. Translated, it gives CASSSSVETGITGELFF. The full variable domain, in which reference TRBV2 and TRBJ2-2 provide the parts outside the CDR3, is EPEVTQTPSHQVTQMGQEVILRCVPISNHLYFYWYRQILGQKVEFLVSFYNNEISEKSEIFDDQFSVERPDGSNFTLKIRSTKLEDSAMYFCASSSSVETGITGELFFGEGSRLTVL.

Written as DNA, the CDR3 is TGTGCCATCAGACCCGGGACAGGGGCCTACGAGCAGTACTTC. Its translation is CAIRPGTGAYEQYF. The chain has TRBV10-3 and TRBJ2-7; 10 nucleotides align to TRBD1. V was clipped by 6 bases and J by 2 bases; unmatched bases: 4. This CDR3 has 14 residues. CDR1 is ENHRY, CDR2 SYGVKD, per germline.

V and J are TRBV5-1 and TRBJ1-2; 9 bases fit TRBD1. The CDR3 is 14 residues long. The ends lost 6 bases at V and 4 bases at J; junction bases unmatched: 7. Germline V gene lookup returns CDR1 SGHRS and CDR2 YFSETQ. DNA of the CDR3: TGCGCCAGCAACCGGGACAGGGCTACCTATGGCTACACCTTC. Amino acid sequence: CASNRDRATYGYTF.

This chain joins TRBV10-2 and TRBJ1-2, with D possibly being TRBD1 (5 bases). The CDR3 is 13 amino acids. CDR1 is WSHSY, CDR2 SAAADI, per germline. The V gene lost 5 bases and the J gene lost 3 bases, with 10 bases spanning the gap. The CDR3 is CASSPQADYGYTF. DNA for the CDR3: TGCGCCAGCAGTCCACAGGCCGACTATGGCTACACCTTC.

CDR3: CATSGTETYEQYF. The CDR3, as DNA: TGTGCCACCAGCGGGACTGAAACCTACGAGCAGTACTTC. V and J are TRBV24-1 and TRBJ2-7, with TRBD2 as a possible D gene (6 bases). CDR1 KGHDR and CDR2 SFDVKD come from the germline V gene. V was trimmed by 7 bases and J by 2 bases, leaving 11 bases between them. The CDR3 extends over 13 amino acids.

The chain combines TRBV19 with TRBJ1-5; D remains unclear. Deletions cut 5 bases from V and 7 bases from J, with 12 bases between. CDR3 size: 13 residues. Germline V gives CDR1 LNHDA, CDR2 SQIVND (reference sequence). This CDR3 reads CASSSGPFQPQHF. In DNA, the CDR3 is TGTGCCAGTAGTTCAGGCCCGTTCCAGCCCCAGCATTTT.

The gene calls are TRBV5-8 and TRBJ2-5, with 10 bases aligning to TRBD2. The CDR3 has 16 amino acids. CDR1 and CDR2 from the germline V gene are SGHTS and YDEGEE. V was pared by 2 bases and J by 3 bases, with 7 bases of the junction left unmatched. The CDR3 loop is CASSFWASGSKETQYF. The DNA of the CDR3 is TGTGCCAGCAGCTTTTGGGCTAGCGGGAGTAAAGAGACCCAGTACTTC.

The chain carries TRBV7-9 and TRBJ1-3; 8 bases fit TRBD1. Per germline, CDR1 SEHNR and CDR2 FQNEAQ (reference sequence). The CDR3 has 15 amino acids. V lost 4 bases to trimming and J lost 0 bases; unmatched junction nucleotides: 2. This chain's CDR3 is CASSSDRGSGNTIYF. The CDR3 DNA reads as TGTGCCAGCAGCTCAGACAGGGGCTCTGGAAACACCATATATTTT.

The chain employs TRBV5-1 and TRBJ1-4; 10 positions agree with TRBD1. The CDR3 sequence is 16 residues long. J gave up 3 bases and V 1 base, and 3 bases lay outside the gene matches. The germline V gene has CDR1 SGHRS and CDR2 YFSETQ. DNA for the CDR3: TGCGCCAGCAGCTTGCAGGGACAGGGGCCTAATGAAAAACTGTTTTTT. Protein sequence: CASSLQGQGPNEKLFF.

Here the CDR3 DNA reads TGCGCCAGCAGCCCTCGGGGGTTTTCCTACAATGAGCAGTTCTTC. This encodes CASSPRGFSYNEQFF. V gene TRBV4-1 combines with J gene TRBJ2-1; maybe TRBD2 (6 bases). The CDR3 is made up of 15 amino acids. V was trimmed by 4 bases and J by 1 base, leaving 11 bases between them. Germline V gene lookup returns CDR1 MGHRA and CDR2 YSYEKL.

This clone has a single count. V is TRBV21-1 and J is TRBJ1-2; the table's D call of TRBD1 was not tested on the DNA. TRBV21-1 is shown as a pseudogene. The CDR3 sequence is 14 residues long. CDR3 bases: TGTGCCAGCAGCTCAACAGGGGCGTACGATGGCTACACCTTC. This encodes CASSSTGAYDGYTF.

The chain joins TRBV9 to TRBJ2-5; D is unresolved. The CDR3 has 15 residues. Germline V gene data show CDR1 as SGDLS and CDR2 as YYNGEE. V lost 4 bases to trimming and J lost 2 bases, with 15 bases between them. The chain's CDR3 is CASSPNSGVQETQYF. The CDR3 bases are TGTGCCAGCAGCCCCAACTCTGGTGTTCAAGAGACCCAGTACTTC. The variable domain in full, with the rest retrieved from reference TRBV9 and TRBJ2-5, is DSGVTQTPKHLITATGQRVTLRCSPRSGDLSVYWYQQSLDQGLQFLIQYYNGEERAKGNILERFSAQQFPDLHSELNLSSLELGDSALYFCASSPNSGVQETQYFGPGTRLLVL.